This T cell receptor beta chain was profiled in a study of identical twins. Whole-study results and caveats: Out-of-frame TCR alpha sharing in monozygotic twins exceeded recombination model predictions.

TCRdb redid the calling of the 5' RACE reads with MiXCR, one entry per CDR3 protein. The table lists just over 500,000 distinct CDR3 sequences, roughly a fifth of them singletons, with about 0.99% in the top ten. As for this clonotype: Its antigen is not known.

This CDR3 contains 16 residues. The germline gives CDR1 SNHLY, CDR2 FYNNEI. V was clipped by 8 bases and J by 8 bases, with 22 bases between them. These data also featured in a second study, about T cells expressing NK-cell markers. That source adds: Sorting was limited to alpha-beta TCR-expressing T cells with an anti-gamma-delta TCR antibody in several experiments.

This clonotype originated in a young woman in good health. V usage is TRBV2 and J usage is TRBJ1-6; D may be TRBD1 (6 bases). Material for sequencing was CD4+ T cells sorted from blood. Here the CDR3 reads CASGRTASGVDSPLHF. Here the CDR3 DNA reads TGTGCCAGCGGGCGGACAGCCTCCGGGGTAGATTCACCCCTCCACTTT.